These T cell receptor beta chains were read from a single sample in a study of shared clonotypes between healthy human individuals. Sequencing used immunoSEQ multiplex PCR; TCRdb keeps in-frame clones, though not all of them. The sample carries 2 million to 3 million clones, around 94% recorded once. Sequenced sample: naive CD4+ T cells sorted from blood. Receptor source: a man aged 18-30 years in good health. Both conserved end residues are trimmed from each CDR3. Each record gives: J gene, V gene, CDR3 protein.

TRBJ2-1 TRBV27 ASSFGQGFRDEQF
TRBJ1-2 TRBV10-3 AISGGDGYT
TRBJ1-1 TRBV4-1 ASSQGQGGNTEAF
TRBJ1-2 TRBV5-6 ASSLSSGSGYT
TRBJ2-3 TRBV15 ATSWEGERTDTQY
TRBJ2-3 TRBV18 ASSPLGIQDTQY
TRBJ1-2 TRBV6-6 ASSGDRVGYT
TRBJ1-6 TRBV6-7 ASSYLGGTSLGANNSPLH
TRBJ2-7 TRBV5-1 ASSFHESYEQY
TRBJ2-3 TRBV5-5 ASSLGLLAGGTDTQY
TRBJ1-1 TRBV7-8 ASSPGGSNTEAF
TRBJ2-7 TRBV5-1 ASSLYPGHFYEQY
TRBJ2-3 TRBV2 ASSPTGLAGGETQY
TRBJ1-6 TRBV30 AWRTELNSPLH
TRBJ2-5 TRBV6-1 ASTWLAGVETQY
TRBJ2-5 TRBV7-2 ASSRRGTSGSSETQY
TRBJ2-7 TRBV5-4 ASSPTTSGRLYEQY
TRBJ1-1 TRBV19 ASSRRGVQGARFGDTEAF
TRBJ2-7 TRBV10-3 AVQGSSYEQY
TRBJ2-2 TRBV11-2 ASSLVGRRGGTGELF
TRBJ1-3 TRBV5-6 ASSYRAGNTIY
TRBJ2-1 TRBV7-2 ASSLDGMGYNEQF
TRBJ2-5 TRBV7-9 ASTREGHQETQY
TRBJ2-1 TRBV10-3 AIRGTLSYNEQF
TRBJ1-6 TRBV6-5 ASSYSGQGAYSPLH
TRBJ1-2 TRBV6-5 ASSYRGFNYGYT
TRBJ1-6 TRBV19 ASRETLSSYNSPLH
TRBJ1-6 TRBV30 AWRLPGSSPLH
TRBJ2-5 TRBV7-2 ASSLPPQNRTQY
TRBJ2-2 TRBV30 AWSGALNGELF
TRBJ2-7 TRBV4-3 ASSQDWAGEVYEQY
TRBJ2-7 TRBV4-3 ASSQTGERSSSEQY
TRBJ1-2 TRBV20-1 SARDQTGYT
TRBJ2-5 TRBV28 ASWSQETQY
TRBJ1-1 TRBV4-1 ASSLRGGGTEAF
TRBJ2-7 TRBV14 ASSQERRGGAAYEQY
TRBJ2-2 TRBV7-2 ASSLASSGGELF
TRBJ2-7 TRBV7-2 ASSSPSGSYEQY
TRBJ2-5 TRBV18 ASSPWTGKGETQY
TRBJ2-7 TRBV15 ATSRLPGPYEQY
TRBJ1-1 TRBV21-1 ASSEPGKKAF
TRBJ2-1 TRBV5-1 ASSTGTVQYNEQF
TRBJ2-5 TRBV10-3 AISSKIAGAFSQETQY
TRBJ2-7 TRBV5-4 ASSLEPGLAGGPTYEQY
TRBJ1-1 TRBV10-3 AISEGRGGTEAF
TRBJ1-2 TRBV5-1 ASREGGQSYGYT
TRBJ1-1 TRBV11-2 ASSLTSGNTEAF
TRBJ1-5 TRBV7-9 ASSLGRTGEFNQPQH
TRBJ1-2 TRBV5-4 ASSLFVGRGYT
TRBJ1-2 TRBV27 ASSSGPHGNYGYT
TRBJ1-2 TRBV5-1 ASTTRGDDYGYT
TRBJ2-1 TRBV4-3 ASSRRDSYNEQF
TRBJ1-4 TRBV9 ASSVGQVNEKLF